The clone carrying this T cell receptor (beta chain) was counted only a few times. The antigen is undetermined. The source of the sample is a study of T cell responses to AZD1222 COVID-19 vaccine. Study-level findings and limits: Baseline serology detected seropositivity in only six AZD1222 recipients. Reportedly, close to half of spike-specific TCRs are directed against unmutated variant regions.

Method: immunoSEQ multiplex PCR; TCRdb's copy keeps in-frame clones and lacks some. Of some 97,000 clones in the sample, about 87% were seen once. Germline loops: CDR1 SNHLY, CDR2 FYNNEI. The CDR3 has 14 residues. The V end lost 7 bases, the J end lost 8 bases, and 20 bases lay between the germline ends. This receptor was taken from an adult in good health. The sequencing used peripheral blood, collected on day 0 of AZD1222 vaccination. The rearrangement uses TRBV2 and TRBJ1-2; D perhaps matches TRBD1 (5 bases). CDR3 nucleotide sequence: TGTGCCAGCATTGGGCAGGGAGGAAAGGGAGGCTACACCTTC. As protein: CASIGQGGKGGYTF.